The clone carrying this TCR beta chain was observed once. Its antigen is unidentified. The data belong to a study of shared clonotypes between healthy human individuals. Germline CDR1 reads LGHNA; CDR2 reads YSLEER. This CDR3 is 12 amino acids long. Deletions cut 4 bases from V and 6 bases from J, with 7 bases between. General study points: Rarefaction showed sorted-subset sequencing was incomplete despite large depth.

The assay was immunoSEQ multiplex PCR, and TCRdb's table has in-frame clones only and misses some. There are about 340,000 clones in the sample; around four fifths occur only once, and about 10% lies in the top ten. Input material: memory CD4+ T cells sorted from blood. Subset reported: CD45RA-negative fraction. This chain links TRBV4-3 with TRBJ2-1; TRBD2 is a possible D gene (6 bases). This TCR came from a man aged 30-40 years in good health. The CDR3 sequence is CASSRGGNEQFF. Here the CDR3 DNA reads TGCGCCAGCAGCCGGGGAGGCAATGAGCAGTTCTTC.